This entry concerns a single T cell receptor (beta chain). This CDR3 spans 14 amino acids. Per the germline V gene, CDR1 is MGHRA and CDR2 is YSYEKL. The V and J ends lost 4 bases and 3 bases, in that order; junction bases with no gene match: 4. The source of the sample is a study of blood T cell repertoires in COVID-19. Study at large: Samples representing acute and convalescent COVID-19 were sourced from the United States, Italy and Spain. From T cells, B-cell-depleted T cells, or PBMCs came the material, which was cDNA or gDNA.

Libraries were prepared by immunoSEQ multiplex PCR; TCRdb keeps only in-frame clonotypes and omits some of them. Among around 93,000 clones, 80% to 95% were seen once, and the ten largest hold over 6.5%. This sequence was found in a man younger than 35 with COVID-19, enrolled during active disease. V and J are TRBV4-1 and TRBJ1-2; 8 bases fit TRBD1. Sequences were obtained from peripheral blood. The DNA for the CDR3 is TGCGCCAGCAGCCCCTTGGACAGGGACTATGGCTACACCTTC. It translates to CASSPLDRDYGYTF.